This T cell receptor beta chain was found in a study of T cell responses to AZD1222 COVID-19 vaccine (dated by TCRdb to 2020 to 2023). Broadly, across the study: AZD1222 recipients whose second dose came at about 4 weeks and those whose second dose came at about 12 weeks were combined into one group, since spike-specific TCR depth and breadth did not differ between the two schedules. Enrollment into the trials was organized by age into subgroups of 18-55, 56-69 and 70-plus years, and those subgroups contained approximately 160, 26 and 62 TCR-sequenced participants, respectively. TCR sequencing was performed for 233 trial participants, of whom some 200 were given two doses of AZD1222 and around 25 were given two doses of MenACWY control vaccine. Broad study findings and their caveats: Because no day 14 peak-response samples were available, repertoires were characterized only after the peak T cell response. A significant rise in spike-specific TCR breadth and depth was observed after two AZD1222 doses relative to day 0 and relative to MenACWY recipients. The 56-69-year group was small, and its depth increase did not reach significance, likely because of low power. Most participants were white British and females outnumbered males, and the authors suggested that clonal diversity may have been underestimated. Vaccine-associated CD4 TCRs spanned the whole spike protein, with dominant responses in regions 160-218 and 743-854. Reportedly, close to half of the unique spike-specific TCRs recognized epitopes lying outside the regions that are mutated in the B.1.351 and B.1.1.7 variants. Conclusions about previously exposed vaccinees are limited because only five to seven AZD1222 recipients were SARS-CoV-2 seropositive at baseline.

The germline V gene gives CDR1 as MNHEY and CDR2 as SVGAGI. The CDR3 has 15 amino acids, counting the end cysteine and phenylalanine. The DNA shown is the 45-base CDR3, in frame from base 1. V drops 2 bases and J drops 1 base, leaving 12 bases in between. The CDR3 regions of human TCRbeta chains were subjected to immunosequencing. In the original analysis: TCRs in the repertoires were matched against a reference library of SARS-CoV-2-specific TCRs that had been generated with the MIRA antigen-specificity platform. Breadth was defined as the fraction of unique TCRs that were SARS-CoV-2-associated, and depth was defined as the fraction of total T cells that were SARS-CoV-2-associated. Using the MIRA data, every spike-specific TCR was mapped to the spike region that the TCR reacted to and assigned to either a CD4 or a CD8 class. Log10-transformed breadth and depth values were compared by one-way ANOVA with Sidak's multiple comparisons tests. Held by TCRdb, this immuneACCESS table contains in-frame sequences only and omits some clones. Under half of the omission traces to an unresolved V gene where checked; the cause of the rest is unknown. V and J calls and clone size are given by that table; D and trimming were obtained from the DNA. Present in this sample are 150,000 to 200,000 clones, 94% of which were seen just once. The ten biggest clones cover about 0.6% of the sample.

Turning to this clone: Which antigen it targets is not known. Nothing much larger sits one base from this clone, and base qualities are not available.

What this sample's time point label stands for: baseline before first vaccination. Vaccinee samples were obtained from the UK trials COV001 and COV002, which included a single-blind randomized controlled phase 2/3 trial of AZD1222 (ChAdOx1 nCoV-19) in healthy adults. Trial participant PBMC samples were collected at day 0 and day 28 after the second dose for TCRbeta chain sequencing. Sample: peripheral blood, taken on day 0 of AZD1222 vaccination. This sequence uses TRBV6-5 and TRBJ2-7; no D gene can be assigned with confidence. The TCR sequence derives from an adult in good health. The CDR3 amino acid sequence is: CASSYGRLPSYEQYF. Read as DNA, the sequence is TGTGCCAGCAGTTACGGACGGCTCCCGTCCTACGAGCAGTACTTC.